This TCR beta chain was identified in a study of T cells in Graves' hyperthyroidism and ophthalmopathy. Germline CDR1 is SNHLY and CDR2 is FYNNEI. This CDR3 is 15 amino acids long. After removal of 6 bases from V and 9 bases from J, the junction contained 11 bases not matched to a gene. Using RNA transcripts as the source, TCR beta CDR3 regions were amplified. During a first-round RT-PCR of the TCR CDR3, the HTBI primer set was used. TCRdb re-called the multiplex PCR reads with MiXCR, one entry per CDR3 protein. The data contain 600,000 to 700,000 distinct CDR3 sequences, roughly 14% of them seen just once; the ten biggest clones take up roughly 4.3%.

The V call is TRBV2, the J call TRBJ2-2; TRBD2 matches 9 bases. The receptor's source is a woman in her thirties or forties with Graves' ophthalmopathy. Sequencing input: blood. The CDR3 loop reads CASSLYSGRFRELFF. CDR3 nucleotide sequence: TGTGCCAGCAGCCTATATAGCGGGAGATTTCGGGAGCTGTTTTTT.